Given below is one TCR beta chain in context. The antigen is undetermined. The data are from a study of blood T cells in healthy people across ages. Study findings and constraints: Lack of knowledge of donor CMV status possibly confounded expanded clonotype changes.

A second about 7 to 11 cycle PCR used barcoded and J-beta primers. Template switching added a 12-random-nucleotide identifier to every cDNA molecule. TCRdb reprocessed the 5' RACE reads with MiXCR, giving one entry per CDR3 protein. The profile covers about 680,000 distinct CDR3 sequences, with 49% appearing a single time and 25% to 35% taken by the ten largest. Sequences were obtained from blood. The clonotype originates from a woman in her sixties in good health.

The CDR3 region is CATKKWDTGNEQFF. DNA for the CDR3: TGTGCCACAAAGAAATGGGACACTGGAAATGAGCAGTTCTTC. This chain links TRBV28 with TRBJ2-1; D is possibly TRBD1 (6 bases). Germline assignment: CDR1 MDHEN and CDR2 SYDVKM. V was clipped by 10 bases and J by 7 bases, with 20 bases between them. This CDR3 is built from 14 residues.